This T cell receptor beta chain is from a study of blood T cell repertoires in COVID-19. Trimming pared 6 bases from V and 3 bases from J, leaving 15 bases between. The CDR3 is 15 residues long. The germline gives CDR1 MNHEY, CDR2 SVGEGT. The protocol was immunoSEQ multiplex PCR, while the TCRdb copy is restricted to in-frame clones and leaves out a portion. This table has roughly 82,000 clones, more than 75% appearing once. What was sequenced was peripheral blood. The sequence was collected from a man between 60 and 75 years old with acute or convalescent COVID-19. The J gene is TRBJ2-4, the V gene TRBV6-2 or TRBV6-3; perhaps TRBD2 as D (7 bases). The DNA for the CDR3 is TGTGCCAGCAGCCCGAGGGGGGGGAACAAAAACATTCAGTACTTC. It translates to CASSPRGGNKNIQYF.